These T cell receptor beta chains were read from a single sample in a study of control samples from healthy donors and cancer patients. The table came from immunoSEQ multiplex PCR; TCRdb's copy has only in-frame clones and leaves some out. Counted here are tens of thousands of clones, 75% to 95% occurring once; the ten biggest clones make up 15% to 18%. Material: blood. The origin of the receptors is a man aged 30-40 years in good health. CDR3s include the opening cysteine and the closing phenylalanine or tryptophan. D genes are given only for firm matches. Rows may omit the clone size; those that give it use once, few, many or a size class.

CAISPGQETQYF	TGTGCCATCAGCCCGGGCCAGGAGACCCAGTACTTC	-	TRBV10-3	-	TRBJ2-5
CATEESSYNSPLHF	TGTGCCACCGAGGAGAGCTCCTATAATTCACCCCTCCACTTT	-	TRBV28	-	TRBJ1-6
CASSQVKQGVTFF	TGTGCCAGCAGCCAAGTAAAACAGGGGGTGACTTTCTTT	few	TRBV4-2	TRBD1	TRBJ1-1
CATSRGPSGGSNEQFF	TGTGCCACCAGCAGAGGCCCTAGCGGGGGCTCCAATGAGCAGTTCTTC	-	TRBV15	TRBD2	TRBJ2-1
CATSPGQGWETQYF	TGTGCCACCAGTCCCGGACAGGGTTGGGAGACCCAGTACTTC	-	TRBV24-1	TRBD1	TRBJ2-5
CASSFKYRDEQYF	TGTGCCAGCAGTTTTAAGTACAGGGACGAGCAGTACTTC	-	TRBV12-3/TRBV12-4	-	TRBJ2-7
CASSPSGYNQPQHF	TGTGCCAGCAGCCCGTCCGGGTACAATCAGCCCCAGCATTTT	-	TRBV6-5	-	TRBJ1-5
CASSLAATYAGELFF	TGTGCCAGCAGCTTGGCGGCGACTTACGCCGGGGAGCTGTTTTTT	-	TRBV5-4	-	TRBJ2-2
CASSFTGDEKLFF	TGTGCCAGCAGTTTTACAGGGGATGAAAAACTGTTTTTT	-	TRBV27	TRBD1	TRBJ1-4
CASSPPTGNNEQFF	TGTGCCAGCAGTCCACCGACAGGGAACAATGAGCAGTTCTTC	-	TRBV28	TRBD1	TRBJ2-1
CASSPDRGHRFYTEAFF	TGTGCCAGCAGCCCTGACAGGGGGCATCGGTTTTACACTGAAGCTTTCTTT	-	TRBV5-4	TRBD1	TRBJ1-1
CATDRLAERTDTQYF	TGTGCCACCGATAGACTAGCGGAGCGCACAGATACGCAGTATTTT	-	TRBV6-5	TRBD2	TRBJ2-3
CASSESSTEVEKLFF	TGTGCCAGCAGTGAGTCGAGCACCGAGGTTGAAAAACTGTTTTTT	-	TRBV6-1	-	TRBJ1-4
CASSLYREQTPGTDTQYF	TGTGCCAGCAGTTTATATCGGGAACAGACACCAGGAACAGATACGCAGTATTTT	-	TRBV28	-	TRBJ2-3
CASSDSVTGELFF	TGTGCCAGCAGTGACTCAGTCACCGGGGAGCTGTTTTTT	-	TRBV6-4	-	TRBJ2-2
CASSPKGDGYTF	TGTGCCAGCAGCCCCAAAGGGGATGGCTACACCTTC	-	TRBV12-3/TRBV12-4	-	TRBJ1-2
CASSIGPGNQPQHF	TGTGCCAGCAGTATTGGACCTGGTAATCAGCCCCAGCATTTT	-	TRBV6-4	-	TRBJ1-5
CASSSLMGGPWEETQYF	TGCGCCAGCAGCTCTCTAATGGGGGGTCCATGGGAAGAGACCCAGTACTTC	-	TRBV5-1	-	TRBJ2-5
CAVNSRDRYQPQHF	TGTGCCGTTAACTCCCGGGACAGGTATCAGCCCCAGCATTTT	few	TRBV19	TRBD1	TRBJ1-5
CASSAAGGLNEQFF	TGTGCCAGCAGTGCAGCGGGGGGGCTCAATGAGCAGTTCTTC	-	TRBV2	TRBD2	TRBJ2-1
CATSDTAGGLRGTGELFF	TGTGCCACCAGTGATACTGCGGGGGGATTACGAGGCACCGGGGAGCTGTTTTTT	-	TRBV24-1	TRBD2	TRBJ2-2
CASSQGQGGSYEQYF	TGTGCCAGCAGCCAAGGACAGGGAGGGTCCTACGAGCAGTACTTC	-	TRBV4-2	-	TRBJ2-7
CASSFGGNTEAFF	TGTGCCAGCAGCTTTGGGGGGAACACTGAAGCTTTCTTT	-	TRBV7-8	-	TRBJ1-1
CASSLYRQPQHF	TGTGCCAGCAGTTTATATCGTCAGCCCCAGCATTTT	once	TRBV28	-	TRBJ1-5
CASSQEDTGTSLFEQYF	TGTGCCAGCAGCCAAGAAGACACCGGGACATCTCTTTTCGAGCAGTACTTC	-	TRBV4-2	-	TRBJ2-7
CASSVDSALNSPQHF	TGCGCCAGCAGCGTTGACAGTGCTTTAAATTCGCCCCAGCATTTT	-	TRBV5-1	-	TRBJ1-5
CASSPSRVQETQYF	TGTGCCAGCTCACCATCGAGGGTTCAAGAGACCCAGTACTTC	once	TRBV18	-	TRBJ2-5
CASSYDRATNYGYTF	TGTGCCAGCAGCTATGACAGGGCCACCAACTATGGCTACACCTTC	-	TRBV5-4	TRBD1	TRBJ1-2
CASSRWYTSRSGANVLTF	TGTGCCAGCAGTCGGTGGTATACTTCCCGGTCTGGGGCCAACGTCCTGACTTTC	-	TRBV6-6	-	TRBJ2-6
CSVRRTGNTGELFF	TGCAGCGTGAGACGGACAGGGAACACCGGGGAGCTGTTTTTT	-	TRBV29-1	TRBD1	TRBJ2-2
CASSGYRGTVAKNIQYF	TGTGCCAGCAGCGGATATCGTGGGACCGTAGCCAAAAACATTCAGTACTTC	-	TRBV7-2	-	TRBJ2-4
CASSLDSSYEQYF	TGTGCCAGCAGCTTAGACAGTTCCTACGAGCAGTACTTC	-	TRBV11-3	-	TRBJ2-7
CASSQGPSGATYEQYF	TGTGCCAGCAGCCAGGGACCTAGCGGCGCGACCTACGAGCAGTACTTC	-	TRBV14	TRBD2	TRBJ2-7
CASSPVGGRDYGYTF	TGCGCCAGCAGCCCCGTGGGGGGGCGCGACTATGGCTACACCTTC	-	TRBV4-1	-	TRBJ1-2
CASSLYPGDSGNTIYF	TGTGCCAGCAGCTTATATCCGGGGGACTCTGGAAACACCATATATTTT	-	TRBV7-3	-	TRBJ1-3
CASSYSAGVYNEQFF	TGTGCCAGCAGTTACTCAGCGGGCGTCTACAATGAGCAGTTCTTC	-	TRBV6-5	-	TRBJ2-1
CASSFVSGLPGTEAFF	TGTGCCAGCAGTTTCGTTAGCGGCCTACCGGGCACTGAAGCTTTCTTT	few	TRBV6-5	-	TRBJ1-1
CASSVGNLNTGELFF	TGTGCCAGCAGCGTAGGAAACCTGAACACCGGGGAGCTGTTTTTT	-	TRBV9	-	TRBJ2-2
CATRGGDNEQFF	TGTGCCACCAGAGGGGGGGACAATGAGCAGTTCTTC	-	TRBV24-1	-	TRBJ2-1
CAISVPGVDEQFF	TGTGCCATCAGTGTTCCAGGCGTGGATGAGCAGTTCTTC	-	TRBV10-3	-	TRBJ2-1
CASSLDWISYNEQFF	TGTGCCAGCAGCTTGGACTGGATCTCCTACAATGAGCAGTTCTTC	-	TRBV11-1	-	TRBJ2-1
CASSYERGGRNEQFF	TGTGCCAGCAGCTATGAGCGGGGGGGTCGGAATGAGCAGTTCTTC	-	TRBV7-9	TRBD2	TRBJ2-1
CASLGQGLRGAFF	TGTGCCAGCCTAGGACAGGGCCTTCGGGGGGCGTTTTTT	-	TRBV6-6	TRBD1	TRBJ1-4
CASSLTSSNEQFF	TGTGCCAGCAGTTTAACATCTAGTAACGAGCAGTTCTTC	-	TRBV27	-	TRBJ2-1
CASSSGGTMNTEAFF	TGTGCCAGCAGCTCGGGGGGAACGATGAACACTGAAGCTTTCTTT	-	TRBV7-9	-	TRBJ1-1
CASSVTRGAVYEQFF	TGTGCCAGCAGCGTAACGCGGGGGGCCGTCTATGAGCAGTTCTTC	-	TRBV9	TRBD2	TRBJ2-1
CASSLRTSSTDTQYF	TGCGCCAGCAGCCTTCGGACTAGCTCCACAGATACGCAGTATTTT	once	TRBV5-1	TRBD2	TRBJ2-3
CASSSFQETQYF	TGTGCCAGCAGCAGCTTCCAAGAGACCCAGTACTTC	-	TRBV7-6	-	TRBJ2-5
CASSQARRTGVYEQYF	TGTGCCAGCAGCCAAGCCCGCCGAACAGGGGTGTACGAGCAGTACTTC	-	TRBV14	TRBD1	TRBJ2-7
CASSGQGAFQPQHF	TGTGCCAGCAGCGGACAGGGGGCCTTTCAGCCCCAGCATTTT	-	TRBV27	TRBD1	TRBJ1-5
CASSLVGSYEQYF	TGCGCCAGCAGCTTGGTGGGCAGCTACGAGCAGTACTTC	-	TRBV5-1	-	TRBJ2-7
CASSSGQRNYGYTF	TGTGCCAGCAGCTCGGGACAACGCAACTATGGCTACACCTTC	-	TRBV5-6	-	TRBJ1-2
CASSQGILADNEQFF	TGCGCCAGCAGCCAAGGGATTCTAGCAGACAATGAGCAGTTCTTC	-	TRBV4-1	-	TRBJ2-1
CASWGLAGNEQFF	TGTGCCAGCTGGGGACTAGCGGGCAATGAGCAGTTCTTC	-	TRBV6-5	TRBD2	TRBJ2-1